This T cell receptor beta chain was profiled in a study of T cell responses to AZD1222 COVID-19 vaccine. General study points: The span of vaccine-associated CD4 TCRs extended across spike, with dominance at 160-218 and 743-854. Most donors were white British and more were female, and clonal diversity was possibly underestimated. Among AZD1222 vaccinees, only five or six were seropositive at baseline.

This clone was recorded once. Its antigen is unidentified. Method: immunoSEQ multiplex PCR; TCRdb's copy keeps in-frame clones and lacks some. This sample yields under 200,000 clones, of which over 85% are seen a single time; 3.6% belongs to the top ten. CDR1 and CDR2 from the germline V gene are SGHTA and FQGNSA. This CDR3 has 18 amino acids. J was trimmed by 3 bases and V by 6 bases; bases with no gene match: 16. The sequence was collected from an adult who received the MenACWY meningococcal vaccine as a control. J is TRBJ2-1 and V is TRBV7-2, with 8 bases fitting TRBD2. This material consisted of peripheral blood, taken 28 days after the second dose of the MenACWY control vaccine. The CDR3 is CASSPRGPAGAYYNEQFF. The CDR3 nucleotides are TGTGCCAGCAGTCCTCGGGGGCCAGCGGGAGCTTACTACAATGAGCAGTTCTTC.